The 26 T cell receptor beta chains presented below share a single source sample, sequenced in a study of CD8+CD57+ T cells in acquired aplastic anemia (dated by TCRdb to about 2018). The instrument was an Illumina HiSeq 2000. Profiling of TCR beta VDJ combinations and CDR3 sequences used genomic DNA as the template. The public reads were reanalyzed by TCRdb: fastp trimming at Q25, MiXCR alignment, in-frame beta chains only. Rows are combined by CDR3 protein, so each entry shows the most common genes and DNA. The sample table shows some 200,000 distinct CDR3 sequences, and roughly 53% are seen once. The ten largest clones take up 20% of the sample. The patients picked for sequencing were ones in whom flow cytometry had shown an expansion of CD8+CD57+ cells. The sequencing input was sorted CD4+, CD8+, or CD8+CD57+ T cells (not recorded which) from PBMCs. These receptors were collected from a human donor with aplastic anemia.

Details on this clonotype: Since no conserved phenylalanine or tryptophan closes the CDR3, a read error is the likely cause. V is TRBV4-1 and J is TRBJ2-5, with D possibly being TRBD2 (7 bases). Trimming removed 0 bases from V and 5 bases from J, with 22 bases in between. This CDR3 spans 18 amino acids. Germline V lookup: CDR1 MGHRA, CDR2 YSYEKL. This CDR3 reads CASSQEESSGGAGETQYL. For the CDR3, the DNA is TGCGCCAGCAGCCAAGAGGAGTCGTCGGGGGGCGCAGGGGAGACCCAGTACCTC.

The V call is TRBV19, the J call TRBJ1-1, with unresolved D. Per the germline V gene, CDR1 is LNHDA and CDR2 is SQIVND (reference sequence). The ends were cut back, 1 base at V and 1 base at J, with 7 bases in the middle. The CDR3 is made up of 14 amino acids. DNA for the CDR3: TGTGCCAGTAGTATAGCAGAACAGAACACTGAAGCTTTCTTT. This sequence encodes CASSIAEQNTEAFF.

V gene TRBV7-2 combines with J gene TRBJ1-1; 7 nucleotides align to TRBD1. Germline trimming cut 3 bases from V and 10 bases from J; bases unmatched to any gene: 8. The germline CDR1 and CDR2 sequences are SGHTA and FQGNSA. The CDR3 loop spans 13 amino acids. In DNA form, the CDR3 reads TGTGCCAGCAGCTTCGGAGGGGGCGATATAGCTTTCTTT. Translation gives CASSFGGGDIAFF.

The chain couples TRBV7-3 to TRBJ2-2; weak D call: TRBD1 (6 bases). V lost 5 bases to trimming and J lost 16 bases, with 8 bases between them. This CDR3 contains 9 residues. Looked up from germline, CDR1 is SGHTA and CDR2 is FQGTGA. The CDR3 sequence is CASSPGQFF. CDR3 DNA sequence: TGTGCCAGCAGCCCGGGACAGTTTTTT.

Regarding this clonotype: A much larger clone lies one base from this, so it may be a read error. The chain is built from TRBV20-1 and TRBJ1-4; D is unresolved. Germline CDR1 is DFQATT and CDR2 is SNEGSKA (reference sequence). This CDR3 has 15 amino acids. Trimming cost V 7 bases and J 7 bases, with 22 bases left between them. The DNA of the CDR3 is TGCAGTGTTCCAATCTCAAGCGGGGTCGGTGAAAAACTGTTTTTT. Translated, it gives CSVPISSGVGEKLFF.

This clonotype was recorded at least ten times. V is TRBV20-1 and J is TRBJ2-1; 16 nucleotides align to TRBD2. CDR3 size: 17 residues. Germline V gives CDR1 DFQATT, CDR2 SNEGSKA (reference sequence). Trimming at V came to 5 bases and at J to 2 bases, leaving 6 bases not matched to a gene. The CDR3 protein is CSAAGLAGGHAYNEQFF. The CDR3, as DNA: TGCAGTGCTGCGGGACTAGCGGGGGGGCACGCCTACAATGAGCAGTTCTTC.

Points on this clonotype: This may stem from a read error, because a much larger clone lies one nucleotide away. The chain uses TRBV10-3 and TRBJ1-1; D is unresolved. This CDR3 has 15 residues. Germline V gene sequence: CDR1 ENHRY, CDR2 SYGVKD. Trimming removed 5 bases at V and 2 bases at J, with 15 bases between. The CDR3 reads CAISYIVEGNTEAFF. In nucleotides, the CDR3 is TGTGCCATCAGTTACATCGTCGAGGGAAACACTGAAGCTTTCTTT.

This clonotype was detected many times. The V gene is TRBV6-5, the J gene TRBJ1-6; D possibly corresponds to TRBD1 (5 bases). Germline CDR1 is MNHEY and CDR2 is SVGAGI. The CDR3 has 14 residues. Between the trimmed V and J ends, which lost 4 bases and 7 bases, there was a span of 11 bases. The CDR3 region has the DNA TGTGCCAGCAGTTTGAGGGGCTACAATTCACCCCTCCACTTT. This translates into CASSLRGYNSPLHF.

In DNA, the CDR3 is TGTGCCACCAGTGAGAGCGGGGGGGATTCTGGTGAGCAGTTCTTC. Its translation is CATSESGGDSGEQFF. V and J are TRBV24-1 and TRBJ2-1; 10 nucleotides align to TRBD2. This CDR3 spans 15 amino acids. The V and J ends lost 4 bases and 9 bases, in that order; junction bases with no gene match: 8. The germline V gene encodes CDR1 KGHDR and CDR2 SFDVKD.

On this clonotype: A much larger clone is a single base away; this may be a read error. This chain connects TRBV2 to TRBJ2-3; D is perhaps TRBD2 (7 bases). Germline-derived CDR1 and CDR2 are SNHLY and FYNNEI. CDR3 size: 16 residues. V lost 11 bases and J 3 bases, leaving 24 bases between the germline ends. Here the CDR3 reads CAGGEERGGGTDTQYF. The CDR3 DNA is TGTGCCGGCGGAGAGGAGAGGGGGGGGGGGACAGATACGCAGTATTTT.

This clonotype was seen ten or more times. The J gene is TRBJ2-1, the V gene TRBV10-3, with 8 bases fitting TRBD2. Germline assignment: CDR1 ENHRY and CDR2 SYGVKD. V trimming: 3 bases; J trimming: 8 bases; junction bases outside the gene matches: 3. The CDR3 runs to 13 residues. The CDR3 DNA follows: TGTGCCATCAGTGAAGAGCGGGGGCATGAGCAGTTCTTC. Protein product: CAISEERGHEQFF.

As to this clonotype: A junction end diverges from the germline sequence, so it may reflect a read error. The CDR3: CASSLGERLFF. In DNA, the CDR3 is TGTGCCAGCAGTTTAGGAGAAAGACTGTTTTTT. V is TRBV12-3 or TRBV12-4 and J is TRBJ1-4; D is uncertain. The CDR3 sequence is 11 residues long.

This clonotype was seen ten or more times. The rearrangement uses TRBV2 and TRBJ2-7, with D maybe TRBD1 (7 bases). Germline V lookup: CDR1 SNHLY, CDR2 FYNNEI. The CDR3 has 16 residues. Deletions cut 7 bases from V and 2 bases from J, with 21 bases between. The chain's CDR3 is CASNIYRRDSTYEQYF. The DNA for the CDR3 is TGTGCCAGCAATATTTATAGGCGGGACAGCACCTACGAGCAGTACTTC.

The chain has TRBV25-1 and TRBJ2-1; 10 positions agree with TRBD2. Trimming at V came to 4 bases and at J to 8 bases, leaving 5 bases not matched to a gene. Looked up from germline, CDR1 is MGHDK and CDR2 is SYGVNS. The CDR3 extends over 14 amino acids. CDR3 sequence (DNA): TGTGCCAGCAGTGTAAGCGGGGGGGGAGATGAGCAGTTCTTC. This encodes CASSVSGGGDEQFF.

The table lists this clonotype with many counts. The gene calls are TRBV20-1 and TRBJ1-5; D is undetermined. From germline, CDR1 is DFQATT and CDR2 SNEGSKA (reference sequence). Trimming took off 1 base at V and 4 bases at J, with 8 bases between the two ends. The CDR3 length is 13 residues. In DNA, the CDR3 is TGCAGTGCTAGAGGCACAGAGAATCAGCCCCAGCATTTT. This sequence encodes CSARGTENQPQHF.

This chain connects TRBV10-3 to TRBJ2-4, with D possibly TRBD1 on 5 matching bases. The germline CDR1 and CDR2 sequences are ENHRY and SYGVKD. Trimming removed 2 bases from V and 8 bases from J, with 10 bases in between. The CDR3 length is 13 residues. The CDR3 sequence: CAISEGAEDIQYF. The CDR3 coding sequence is TGTGCCATCAGTGAGGGGGCTGAGGACATTCAGTACTTC.

With respect to this clonotype: This could be a read error, since a much larger clone is one nucleotide away. Since no conserved phenylalanine or tryptophan closes the CDR3, a read error is the likely cause. This rearrangement joins TRBV9 to TRBJ2-3; D uncertain. Germline V gene data show CDR1 as SGDLS and CDR2 as YYNGEE. Trimming stripped 0 bases from V and 2 bases from J, with 16 bases between. This CDR3 contains 17 residues. CDR3 protein: CASSVENFFPLTDTQYL. The CDR3, as DNA: TGTGCCAGCAGCGTAGAGAACTTTTTCCCCCTCACAGATACGCAGTATCTT.

This clonotype was counted at least ten times. J is TRBJ1-6 and V is TRBV25-1; 7 bases line up with TRBD1. V was pared by 4 bases and J by 10 bases, with 10 bases of the junction left unmatched. Germline CDR1 MGHDK, CDR2 SYGVNS. This CDR3 comprises 15 residues. This chain's CDR3 is CASSAGQVVNSPLHF. The CDR3 bases are TGTGCCAGCAGTGCAGGACAGGTTGTAAACTCACCCCTCCACTTT. Full variable domain (remainder filled in from reference TRBV25-1 and TRBJ1-6): EADIYQTPRYLVIGTGKKITLECSQTMGHDKMYWYQQDPGMELHLIHYSYGVNSTEKGDLSSESTVSRIRTEHFPLTLESARPSHTSQYLCASSAGQVVNSPLHFGNGTRLTVT.

This clonotype turned up a few times. No DNA is shown, since the ends of the CDR3 on it are uncertain; the CDR3 is the one TCRdb lists. This chain uses TRBV19 with TRBJ2-2; the table's D call, TRBD1, has no DNA check behind it. Germline V gene lookup returns CDR1 LNHDA and CDR2 SQIVND (reference sequence). The CDR3 extends over 22 residues, inclusive of both ends. CDR3 region: CASSQQGGEEQYFGPGTGELFF.

This chain links TRBV2 with TRBJ2-7; D call uncertain. Trimming pared 6 bases from V and 1 base from J, leaving 4 bases between. The germline V gene has CDR1 SNHLY and CDR2 FYNNEI. The CDR3 length is 11 residues. The CDR3, as DNA: TGTGCCAGCAGAGCTTCCTACGAGCAGTACTTC. Translated: CASRASYEQYF.

In this sample, this clonotype turned up many times. The V and J genes are TRBV7-8 and TRBJ1-1; 7 nucleotides match TRBD1. V dropped 6 bases and J dropped 1; count of bases not matched to a gene: 11. The CDR3 runs to 16 residues. CDR1 and CDR2 from the germline V gene are SGHVS and FQNEAQ. The CDR3 region has the DNA TGTGCCAGCAGTCCCTCCGTAGGGGGCTCGAACACTGAAGCTTTCTTT. It translates to CASSPSVGGSNTEAFF.

The rearrangement uses TRBV20-1 and TRBJ2-1; 12 bases match TRBD2. Germline V gene data show CDR1 as DFQATT and CDR2 as SNEGSKA (reference sequence). The CDR3 runs 18 residues. J lost 0 bases, V lost 2 bases, and 8 bases had no gene match. The CDR3 DNA reads as TGCAGTGCTAGACCCCCCCTAGCGGGGGGGAGCTCCTACAATGAGCAGTTCTTC. Translating gives CSARPPLAGGSSYNEQFF.

This clonotype was picked up many times. This chain uses TRBV5-1 with TRBJ2-7, with D possibly being TRBD1 (6 bases). CDR1 and CDR2 (germline): SGHRS, YFSETQ. The CDR3 loop spans 14 amino acids. V gave up 4 bases and J gave up 0 bases, with 11 bases separating them. Here the CDR3 reads CASSVDSLSYEQYF. CDR3 DNA: TGCGCCAGCAGCGTGGACAGTCTCTCCTACGAGCAGTACTTC.

This rearrangement joins TRBV7-9 to TRBJ2-5; a possible D gene is TRBD2 (7 bases). The CDR3 covers 13 residues. V was clipped by 6 bases and J by 5 bases, with 13 bases between them. Germline values: CDR1 SEHNR, CDR2 FQNEAQ (reference sequence). CDR3 coding DNA: TGTGCCAGCAGTCCCGGGGGGCGGGAGACCCAGTACTTC. This sequence encodes CASSPGGRETQYF.

This clonotype showed up just a few times. The V call is TRBV20-1, the J call TRBJ2-3; 9 bases align to TRBD1. This CDR3 contains 14 residues. The junction had 6 bases not matched to a gene; V was cut back by 4 bases and J by 4 bases. The germline V gene has CDR1 DFQATT and CDR2 SNEGSKA (reference sequence). CDR3 sequence: CSAKQGATADTQYF. The DNA for the CDR3 is TGCAGTGCTAAACAGGGGGCCACCGCAGATACGCAGTATTTT.

This sequence joins TRBV2 and TRBJ2-1; the D gene is possibly TRBD2 (6 bases). V lost 7 bases and J 7 bases, leaving 17 bases between the germline ends. The germline V gene has CDR1 SNHLY and CDR2 FYNNEI. The CDR3 has 14 residues. For the CDR3, the DNA is TGTGCCAGCATGCGGGGTAACCAGCATAATGAGCAGTTCTTC. It translates to CASMRGNQHNEQFF.